This T cell receptor (beta chain) was recorded in a study of monozygotic twins with inflammatory bowel disease. Following a re-call of the 5' RACE reads, TCRdb has one entry per CDR3 protein and lacks DNA. Seen in this sample are about 350,000 distinct CDR3 sequences; the ten most common clones hold roughly 2%. CDR1 and CDR2 from the germline V gene are DFQATT and SNEGSKA (reference sequence). The CDR3 has 14 amino acids. The chain uses TRBV20-1 and TRBJ2-7; TCRdb's D call, TRBD1, is unchecked because there is no DNA. This TCR was sampled from a human donor with ulcerative colitis or Crohn's disease, or a healthy co-twin of an affected twin (not recorded which). Sample: blood. CDR3: CSAFARDGTYEQYF.